One sample yielded the 10 T cell receptor beta chains listed below, sequenced in a study of regulatory T cells in long-lasting Graves disease. According to the study, TCR beta libraries were built with iRepertoire HTBI primers and CDR3-region Arm-PCR. TCRdb analysed the multiplex PCR reads with MiXCR anew, one entry per CDR3 protein. Of about 540,000 distinct CDR3 sequences listed, about 14% are singletons. Documented time point: newly diagnosed GD, antithyroid drugs for less than 3 months. With RNA extracted from PBMCs as input, the TCR library was made. These same records also appear under a second study, on T cells in Graves' hyperthyroidism and ophthalmopathy.

Here the sequenced sample was peripheral blood mononuclear cells (PBMCs), taken at new diagnosis, from a patient treated with antithyroid drugs. The receptors stem from a man aged 25 to 40 with Graves disease.

The chain's CDR3 is CSVEARANTEAFF. CDR3 sequence (DNA): TGCAGCGTTGAAGCCAGGGCCAACACTGAAGCTTTCTTT. The V call is TRBV29-1, the J call TRBJ1-1; D perhaps matches TRBD1 (5 bases). In germline, CDR1 is SQVTM, CDR2 ANQGSEA. V was cut by 1 base and J by 2 bases, with 8 bases left in between. This CDR3 spans 13 amino acids.

This clonotype turned up a few times. The V call is TRBV27, the J call TRBJ2-2; no firm D call. Looked up from germline, CDR1 is MNHEY and CDR2 is SMNVEV (reference sequence). The CDR3 totals 15 residues. The V gene lost 3 bases and the J gene lost 1 base, with 9 bases spanning the gap. In DNA form, the CDR3 reads TGTGCCAGCAGTTTGTTTGGTTTGAACACCGGGGAGCTGTTTTTT. The encoded protein is CASSLFGLNTGELFF.

This clonotype was counted a few times. The rearrangement uses TRBV11-2 and TRBJ2-7, with TRBD1 as a possible D gene (6 bases). This CDR3 contains 14 residues. In germline, CDR1 is SGHAT, CDR2 FQNNGV. Trimming cost V 0 bases and J 3 bases, with 9 bases left between them. The CDR3 region is CASSLEPQGYEQYF. CDR3 coding DNA: TGTGCCAGCAGCTTAGAACCACAGGGCTACGAGCAGTACTTC.

The chain recombines TRBV6-2 or TRBV6-3 with TRBJ2-3; TRBD2 matches at 13 bases. CDR3 length equals 17 residues. V lost 5 bases, J lost 4 bases, and 9 bases stayed unmatched. Germline CDR1 and CDR2: MNHEY and SVGEGT. Here the CDR3 reads CASSHLGLAGVSDTQYF. The CDR3 DNA is TGTGCCAGCAGTCACCTAGGACTAGCGGGAGTTTCAGATACGCAGTATTTT.

This clonotype was observed a few times. This may be a read error: a much more frequent sequence differs by one nucleotide. This sequence joins TRBV27 and TRBJ2-3; no firm D call. Germline values: CDR1 MNHEY, CDR2 SMNVEV (reference sequence). The ends were cut back, 10 bases at V and 1 base at J, with 6 bases in the middle. This CDR3 has 11 amino acids. The DNA of the CDR3 is TGTGCCACCAAGGGCACAGATACGCAGTATTTT. Amino acids: CATKGTDTQYF.

This clonotype came up many times. The V call is TRBV10-2, the J call TRBJ2-7; D is unclear. Germline V CDR1 and CDR2: WSHSY, SAAADI. Trimming took off 3 bases at V and 2 bases at J, with 14 bases between the two ends. The CDR3 is 15 amino acids. This CDR3 is CASSESLGRTYEQYF. In DNA form, the CDR3 reads TGCGCCAGCAGTGAATCTTTGGGTCGGACCTACGAGCAGTACTTC.

This clonotype was found many times. The CDR3 DNA follows: TGTGCCAGCAGCTCAGCCGGGACAGGGTACGAGCAGTACTTC. This translates into CASSSAGTGYEQYF. J is TRBJ2-7 and V is TRBV7-9; 9 nucleotides align to TRBD1. With V trimmed by 4 bases and J by 4 bases, 5 bases remained unmatched. CDR1 SEHNR and CDR2 FQNEAQ come from the germline V gene (reference sequence). CDR3 length: 14 amino acids. The full variable domain, with the rest looked up from reference TRBV7-9 and TRBJ2-7, is DTGVSQNPRHKITKRGQNVTFRCDPISEHNRLYWYRQTLGQGPEFLTYFQNEAQLEKSRLLSDRFSAERPKGSFSTLEIQRTEQGDSAMYLCASSSAGTGYEQYFGPGTRLTVT.

This clonotype was counted a few times. This sequence joins TRBV24-1 and TRBJ2-7; D call uncertain. V lost 4 bases and J 3 bases, leaving 9 bases between the germline ends. CDR3 length: 13 residues. Germline values: CDR1 KGHDR, CDR2 SFDVKD. The CDR3 nucleotides read TGTGCCACCAGTGACTTAGAGGACTACGAGCAGTACTTC. The encoded protein is CATSDLEDYEQYF.

This clonotype came up many times. The chain recombines TRBV20-1 with TRBJ2-1, with TRBD2 identical over 9 bases. From germline, CDR1 is DFQATT and CDR2 SNEGSKA (reference sequence). This CDR3 is built from 13 residues. The CDR3 spells CGAGTSTYNEQFF. DNA for the CDR3: TGCGGGGCCGGGACTAGCACCTACAATGAGCAGTTCTTC.

The table lists this clonotype with many counts. The CDR3 loop is CASSPRQADTEAFF. The CDR3 DNA sequence: TGTGCCAGCTCACCACGGCAGGCGGACACTGAAGCTTTCTTT. The chain links TRBV18 to TRBJ1-1; D not certain. The V gene lost 1 base and the J gene lost 3 bases, with 9 bases spanning the gap. The CDR3 totals 14 residues. CDR1 is KGHSH and CDR2 is LQKENI in the germline V gene.